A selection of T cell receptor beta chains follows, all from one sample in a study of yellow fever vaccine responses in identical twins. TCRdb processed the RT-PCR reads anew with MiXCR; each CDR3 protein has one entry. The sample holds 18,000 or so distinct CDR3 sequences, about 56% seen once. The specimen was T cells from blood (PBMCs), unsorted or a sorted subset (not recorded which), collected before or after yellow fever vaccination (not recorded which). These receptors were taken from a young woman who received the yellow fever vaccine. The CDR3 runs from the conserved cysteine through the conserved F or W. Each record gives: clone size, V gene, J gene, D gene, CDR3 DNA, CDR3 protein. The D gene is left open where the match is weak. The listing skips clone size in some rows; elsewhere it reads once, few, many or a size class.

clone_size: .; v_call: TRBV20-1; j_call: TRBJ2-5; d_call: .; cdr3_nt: TGCAGTGCTAGGAACAACGTGGAGACCCAGTACTTC; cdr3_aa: CSARNNVETQYF
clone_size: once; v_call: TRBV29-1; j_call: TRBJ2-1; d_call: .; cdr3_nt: TGCAGCGTTGGTTCCCAGATCTCCTACAATGAGCAGTTCTTC; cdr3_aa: CSVGSQISYNEQFF
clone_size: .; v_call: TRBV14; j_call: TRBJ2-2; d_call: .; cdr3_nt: TGTGCCAGCAGCCAATCTCTAGCGTGGACCGGGGAGCTGTTTTTT; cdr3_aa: CASSQSLAWTGELFF
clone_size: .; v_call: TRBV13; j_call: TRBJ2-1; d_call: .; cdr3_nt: TGTGCCAGCAGCGACGGGATTAGCGGACCCAACAATGAGCAGTTCTTC; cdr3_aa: CASSDGISGPNNEQFF
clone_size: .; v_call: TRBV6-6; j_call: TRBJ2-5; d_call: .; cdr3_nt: TGTGCCAGCAGTTACGGAAGGGTGGGGGAGACCCAGTACTTC; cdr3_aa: CASSYGRVGETQYF
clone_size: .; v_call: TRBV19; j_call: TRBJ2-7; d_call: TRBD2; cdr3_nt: TGTGCCAGTAGTATCATCCCTAGCGGGAGCTCCCCCCTCTACGAGCAGTACTTC; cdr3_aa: CASSIIPSGSSPLYEQYF
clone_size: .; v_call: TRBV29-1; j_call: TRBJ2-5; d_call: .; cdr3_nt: TGCAGCGTTCCTGGCACCCCCGGGGAGACCCAGTACTTC; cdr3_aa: CSVPGTPGETQYF
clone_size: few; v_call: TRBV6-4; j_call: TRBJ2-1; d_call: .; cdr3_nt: TGTGCCAGCAGCGACCTCCCTTCCTACAATGAGCAGTTCTTC; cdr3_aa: CASSDLPSYNEQFF
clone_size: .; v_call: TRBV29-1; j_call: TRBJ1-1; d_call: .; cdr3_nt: TGCAGCGTCCACCGGGGTAGGGGAAGAATGAACACTGAAGCTTTCTTT; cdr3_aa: CSVHRGRGRMNTEAFF
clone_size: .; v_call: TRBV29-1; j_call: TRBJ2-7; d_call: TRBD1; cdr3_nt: TGCAGCGCTAGACAGGGTTCGTACGAGCAGTACTTC; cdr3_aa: CSARQGSYEQYF
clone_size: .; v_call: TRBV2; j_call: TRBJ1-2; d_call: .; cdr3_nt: TGTGCCAGCAGTGAAGACTATGGCTACACCTTC; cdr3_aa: CASSEDYGYTF
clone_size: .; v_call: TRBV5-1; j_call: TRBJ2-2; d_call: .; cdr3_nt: TGCGCCAGCAGCGGGGTCTCCGGGGAGCTGTTTTTT; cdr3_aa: CASSGVSGELFF
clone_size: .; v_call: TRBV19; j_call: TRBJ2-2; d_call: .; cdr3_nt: TGTGCCAGTAGTATATCGGGGAACACCGGGGAGCTGTTTTTT; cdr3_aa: CASSISGNTGELFF
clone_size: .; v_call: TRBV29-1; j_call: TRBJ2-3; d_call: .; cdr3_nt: TGCAGCGTCTTACCAGGGGCAGATACGCAGTATTTT; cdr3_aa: CSVLPGADTQYF
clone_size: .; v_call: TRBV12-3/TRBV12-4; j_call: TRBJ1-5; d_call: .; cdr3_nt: TGTGCCAGCAGTTGGGGGGGGTCTGCTCAGCCCCAGCATTTT; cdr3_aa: CASSWGGSAQPQHF
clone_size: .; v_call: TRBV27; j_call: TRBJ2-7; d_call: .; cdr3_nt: TGTGCCAGCAGTTCCCAGGGGTACGAGCAGTACTTC; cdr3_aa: CASSSQGYEQYF
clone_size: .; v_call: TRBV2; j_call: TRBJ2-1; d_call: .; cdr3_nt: TGTGCCAGCAGTCAAACTAACAATGAGCAGTTCTTC; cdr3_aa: CASSQTNNEQFF
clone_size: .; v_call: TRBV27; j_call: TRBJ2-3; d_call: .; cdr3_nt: TGTGCCAGCACTAAACAGGGACGCACAGATACGCAGTATTTT; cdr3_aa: CASTKQGRTDTQYF
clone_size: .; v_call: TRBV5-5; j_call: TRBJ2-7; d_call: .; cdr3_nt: TGTGCCAGCAGCTCAACCTGGCAAGGGTACGAGCAGTACTTC; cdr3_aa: CASSSTWQGYEQYF
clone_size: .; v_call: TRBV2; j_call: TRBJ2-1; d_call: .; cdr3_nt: TGTGCCGGCAGGGCCGAATCGGGACAGCAGTTCTTC; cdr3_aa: CAGRAESGQQFF
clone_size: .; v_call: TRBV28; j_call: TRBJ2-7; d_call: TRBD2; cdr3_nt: TGTGCCAGCAGTTTAGCCGGGACTAGCGAACAGTACTTC; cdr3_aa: CASSLAGTSEQYF
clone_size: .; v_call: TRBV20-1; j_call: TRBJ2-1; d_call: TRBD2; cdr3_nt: TGCAGTGCTAGCAGCGGGAGGACCTACAATGAGCAGTTCTTC; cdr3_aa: CSASSGRTYNEQFF
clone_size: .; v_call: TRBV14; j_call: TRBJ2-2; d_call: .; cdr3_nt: TGTGCCAGCAGCCAAGATAGGAGGGGCCCGACGAACACCGGGGAGCTGTTTTTT; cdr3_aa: CASSQDRRGPTNTGELFF
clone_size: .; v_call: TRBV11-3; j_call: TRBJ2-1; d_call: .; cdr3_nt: TGTGCCAGCAGCTTAGAACCTCAGGGTCGAAGTGAGCAGTTCTTC; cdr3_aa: CASSLEPQGRSEQFF
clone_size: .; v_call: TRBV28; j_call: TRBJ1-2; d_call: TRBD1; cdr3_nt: TGTGCCAGCAGCTCCGACCTGACAGGGGGCCGGGGCTACACCTTC; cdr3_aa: CASSSDLTGGRGYTF
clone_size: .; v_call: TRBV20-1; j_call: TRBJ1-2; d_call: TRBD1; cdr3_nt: TGCAGTGCTAGAGAAACCGGGACAGATTTTGGCTACACCTTC; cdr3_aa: CSARETGTDFGYTF
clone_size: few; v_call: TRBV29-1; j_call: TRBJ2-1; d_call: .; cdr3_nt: TGCAGCGTTGTCCGGTTAGCCGGCAATGAGCAGTTCTTC; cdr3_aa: CSVVRLAGNEQFF
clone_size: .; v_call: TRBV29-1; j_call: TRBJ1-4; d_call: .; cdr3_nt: TGCAGCGTTCTCCAGGGTGAAAAACTGTTTTTT; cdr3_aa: CSVLQGEKLFF
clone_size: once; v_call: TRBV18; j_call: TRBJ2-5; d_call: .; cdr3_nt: TGTGCCAGCTCACGACAGGAGGAGACCCAGTACTTC; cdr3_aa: CASSRQEETQYF
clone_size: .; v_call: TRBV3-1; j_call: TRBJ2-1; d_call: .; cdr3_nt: TGTGCCAGCAGCCACTACGGGACCTCCTACAATGAGCAGTTCTTC; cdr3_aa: CASSHYGTSYNEQFF
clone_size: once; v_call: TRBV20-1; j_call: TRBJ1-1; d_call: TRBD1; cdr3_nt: TGCAGTGCCAAGGGACAGCGGAACACTGAAGCTTTCTTT; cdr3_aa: CSAKGQRNTEAFF
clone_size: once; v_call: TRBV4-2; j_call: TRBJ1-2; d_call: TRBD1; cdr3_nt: TGTGCCAGCAGCCGACGTGGGGACAGGGATCGCTATGGCTACACCTTC; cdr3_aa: CASSRRGDRDRYGYTF
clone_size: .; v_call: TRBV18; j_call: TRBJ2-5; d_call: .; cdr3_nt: TGTGCCAGCTCACCGGTTCAAGAGACCCAGTACTTC; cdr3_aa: CASSPVQETQYF
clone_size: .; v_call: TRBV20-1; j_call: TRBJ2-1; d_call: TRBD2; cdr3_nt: TGCAGTGCTCCCCCCGGGGGGGGCGGTGAGCAGTTCTTC; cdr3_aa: CSAPPGGGGEQFF
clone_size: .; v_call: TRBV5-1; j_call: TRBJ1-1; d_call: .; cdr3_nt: TGCGCCAGCAGCCCGCGTCAGGGTGAGGCTGAAGCTTTCTTT; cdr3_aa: CASSPRQGEAEAFF
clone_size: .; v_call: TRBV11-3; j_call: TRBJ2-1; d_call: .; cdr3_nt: TGTGCCAGCAGCGCCAACAGGGTGAGTGGGTCCTACAATGAGCAGTTCTTC; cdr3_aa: CASSANRVSGSYNEQFF
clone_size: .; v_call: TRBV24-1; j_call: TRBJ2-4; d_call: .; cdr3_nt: TGTGCCACCAGTGATTCGCGACAGGCCAACATTCAGTACTTC; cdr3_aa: CATSDSRQANIQYF
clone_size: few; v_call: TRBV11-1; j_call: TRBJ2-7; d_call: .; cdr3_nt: TGTGCCAGCAGCTTAGCGACGGAGAGCTCCTACGAGCAGTACTTC; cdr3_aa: CASSLATESSYEQYF
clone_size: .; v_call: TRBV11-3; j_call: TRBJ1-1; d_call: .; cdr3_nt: TGTGCCAGCAGCCCCGGGATAGTGAACACTGAAGCTTTCTTT; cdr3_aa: CASSPGIVNTEAFF
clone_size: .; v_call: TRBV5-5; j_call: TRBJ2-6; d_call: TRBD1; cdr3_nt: TGTGCCAGCAGCTTGGGGACAGGCTCTGGGGCCAACGTCCTGACTTTC; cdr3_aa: CASSLGTGSGANVLTF
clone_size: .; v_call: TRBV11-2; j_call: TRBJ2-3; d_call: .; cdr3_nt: TGTGCCAGCAGTCCCACGGGGGATACGCAGTATTTT; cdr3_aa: CASSPTGDTQYF
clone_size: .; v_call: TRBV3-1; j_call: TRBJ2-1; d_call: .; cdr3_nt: TGTGCCAGCAGCCAACGCGCAGTTGGCAATGAGCAGTTCTTC; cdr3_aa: CASSQRAVGNEQFF
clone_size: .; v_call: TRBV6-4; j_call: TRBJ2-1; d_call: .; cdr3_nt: TGTGCCAGCAGTGACTCGATGGAGGGGGTAGGTGAGCAGTTCTTC; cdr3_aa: CASSDSMEGVGEQFF
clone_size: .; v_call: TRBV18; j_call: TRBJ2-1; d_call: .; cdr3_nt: TGTGCCAGCTCACCACGGCCAGACAGCTTACCCTACAATGAGCAGTTCTTC; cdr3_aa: CASSPRPDSLPYNEQFF
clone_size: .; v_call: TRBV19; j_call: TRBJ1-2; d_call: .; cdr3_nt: TGTGCCAGTAGTGCAGGAGCAGGCTATGGCTACACCTTC; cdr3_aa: CASSAGAGYGYTF